This entry concerns a single TCR beta chain. The antigen remains unidentified. The sample comes from a study of Ad26.COV2.S vaccination and SARS-CoV-2 variants. General observations from the study: Reported findings describe substantial breadth in spike-specific CD8+ and CD4+ T cell responses following vaccination. Measurements of TCR breadth and depth may have given underestimates of the total T cell responses.

J was trimmed by 3 bases and V by 1 base; bases with no gene match: 6. Germline CDR1 and CDR2: SGHRS and YFSETQ. The CDR3 is made up of 15 amino acids. Libraries were prepared by immunoSEQ multiplex PCR; TCRdb keeps only in-frame clonotypes and omits some of them. The sample holds under 95,000 clones, roughly 84% seen once. The chain joins TRBV5-1 to TRBJ1-1, with 7 positions matching TRBD1. The source is a human donor who had recovered from COVID-19. The starting material was peripheral blood, obtained after recovery from COVID-19. CDR3 coding DNA: TGCGCCAGCAGCTTGTCTTCAGGGGGGGACACTGAAGCTTTCTTT. Its translation: CASSLSSGGDTEAFF. The variable domain in full, completed from reference TRBV5-1 and TRBJ1-1, reads KAGVTQTPRYLIKTRGQQVTLSCSPISGHRSVSWYQQTPGQGLQFLFEYFSETQRNKGNFPGRFSGRQFSNSRSEMNVSTLELGDSALYLCASSLSSGGDTEAFFGQGTRLTVV.